The following is a T cell receptor (beta chain) sequence with its context. The antigen remains unidentified. The data stem from a study of OX40 agonist ivuxolimab in advanced cancers. Study-wide background: Patients with prior anti-PD-1, anti-PD-L1 or anti-CTLA-4 therapy were eligible; 40% to 45% had some.

Sampled blood was obtained at baseline, cycle 4 day 1, and cycle 7 day 1. Study-level results: Among patients with partial responses at 0.1-3.0 mg/kg, clonal expansion was among the lowest.

Profiling relied on immunoSEQ multiplex PCR, and the TCRdb table lists in-frame clones only, not all of them. Counted here are 85,000 to 90,000 clones, 85% occurring once; the ten biggest clones make up about 0.2%. V trimming: 3 bases; J trimming: 6 bases; junction bases outside the gene matches: 5. Germline V CDR1 and CDR2: SGHRS, YFSETQ. This CDR3 contains 15 residues. Sequenced here: CD4+ or CD8+ T cells sorted from blood, sampled in a trial of the OX40 agonist ivuxolimab. The chain uses TRBV5-1 and TRBJ2-1; TRBD1 matches at 11 bases. This TCR was recovered from an adult with an advanced solid tumor such as melanoma, head and neck, liver or kidney cancer. The CDR3 reads CASSSGQGEGNEQFF. CDR3 nucleotides: TGCGCCAGCAGCTCGGGACAGGGGGAGGGCAATGAGCAGTTCTTC.